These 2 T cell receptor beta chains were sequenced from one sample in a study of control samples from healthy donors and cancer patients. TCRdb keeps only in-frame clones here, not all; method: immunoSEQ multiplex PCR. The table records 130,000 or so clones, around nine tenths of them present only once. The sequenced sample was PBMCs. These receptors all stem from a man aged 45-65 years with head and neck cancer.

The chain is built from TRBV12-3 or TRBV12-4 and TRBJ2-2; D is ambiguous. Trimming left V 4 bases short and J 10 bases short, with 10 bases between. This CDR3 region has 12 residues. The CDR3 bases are TGTGCCAGCAGTTCACAAGCCGAGGAGCTGTTTTTT. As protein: CASSSQAEELFF.

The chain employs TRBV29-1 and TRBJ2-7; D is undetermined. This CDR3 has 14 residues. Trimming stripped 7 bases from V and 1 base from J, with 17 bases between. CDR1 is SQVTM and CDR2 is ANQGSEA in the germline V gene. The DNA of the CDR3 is TGCAGCGCGATGGTTGCGGAGAGGTCCTACGAGCAGTACTTC. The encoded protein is CSAMVAERSYEQYF.